This T cell receptor (beta chain) came from a study of PD-1 blockade in mismatch repair-deficient tumors. Study results and caveats: Tumor-resident clones, often undetectable pretreatment in blood, expanded then contracted after pembrolizumab.

The germline V gene encodes CDR1 MNHNS and CDR2 SASEGT. The ends were cut back, 1 base at V and 5 bases at J, with 11 bases in the middle. The CDR3 extends over 15 amino acids. Mismatch repair deficiency was confirmed in all patients, by PCR or immunohistochemistry. Data came from immunoSEQ multiplex PCR; TCRdb stores just in-frame clones and leaves some out. The data show under 25,000 clones, approximately 85% seen once. Remarks on this clone: Its antigen is still unknown.

This rearrangement joins TRBV6-1 to TRBJ2-2, with D perhaps TRBD2 (5 bases). The source of this sequence is an adult with mismatch repair-deficient cancer. This sample comprised peripheral blood, obtained 2 weeks after starting pembrolizumab. The CDR3 DNA reads TGTGCCAGCAGTGAAGGCGGTAGCGAAACCGGGGAGCTGTTTTTT. Encoded protein: CASSEGGSETGELFF.